A single sample gave rise to the 23 T cell receptor beta chains below, sequenced in a study of T cells in localized non-small cell lung cancer. Clones were read by immunoSEQ multiplex PCR, and TCRdb kept only the in-frame ones, dropping some. The sample records 25,000 to 35,000 clones, about nine tenths being singletons. The sample here was peripheral blood mononuclear cells, taken before any cancer treatment. These receptors all come from a woman aged 40-69 years with stage III lung adenocarcinoma.

J is TRBJ1-1 and V is TRBV7-9; D possibly corresponds to TRBD1 (6 bases). Between the trimmed V and J ends, which lost 9 bases and 4 bases, there was a span of 15 bases. The germline V gene encodes CDR1 SEHNR and CDR2 FQNEAQ (reference sequence). The CDR3 is 13 amino acids. CDR3 DNA: TGTGCCAGTCTTAAGGGGGAACGCACTGAAGCTTTCTTT. This encodes CASLKGERTEAFF.

A single count supports this clone. The V gene is TRBV6-1, the J gene TRBJ2-1, with 8 bases identical to TRBD2. The CDR3 spans 14 residues. V lost 6 bases to trimming and J lost 7 bases; unmatched junction nucleotides: 8. Looked up from germline, CDR1 is MNHNS and CDR2 is SASEGT. The CDR3 here is CASRRTSPGNEQFF. CDR3 in DNA: TGTGCCAGCAGGAGGACTAGCCCGGGGAATGAGCAGTTCTTC.

The V call is TRBV4-1, the J call TRBJ2-1; 7 bases line up with TRBD2. Germline lookup yields CDR1 MGHRA and CDR2 YSYEKL. The V and J ends lost 0 bases and 7 bases, in that order; junction bases with no gene match: 12. The CDR3 covers 17 residues. The CDR3 spells CASSQDTRDYLMNEQFF. In nucleotides, the CDR3 is TGCGCCAGCAGCCAAGATACGCGGGACTACCTTATGAATGAGCAGTTCTTC.

The V call is TRBV2, the J call TRBJ1-5; no clear D gene. V lost 5 bases and J lost 6, with 8 bases in between. The CDR3 contains 12 residues. Germline-derived CDR1 and CDR2 are SNHLY and FYNNEI. This CDR3 is CASSPAFQPQHF. The CDR3 nucleotides read TGTGCCAGCAGTCCGGCTTTTCAGCCCCAGCATTTT. The full variable domain, in which reference TRBV2 and TRBJ1-5 provide the parts outside the CDR3, is EPEVTQTPSHQVTQMGQEVILRCVPISNHLYFYWYRQILGQKVEFLVSFYNNEISEKSEIFDDQFSVERPDGSNFTLKIRSTKLEDSAMYFCASSPAFQPQHFGDGTRLSIL.

The chain recombines TRBV19 with TRBJ2-5; 9 nucleotides line up with TRBD2. Germline values: CDR1 LNHDA, CDR2 SQIVND (reference sequence). Germline trimming cut 3 bases from V and 3 bases from J; bases unmatched to any gene: 5. The CDR3 is 15 amino acids. The CDR3 region is CASSILTSGKETQYF. The CDR3 region has the DNA TGTGCCAGTAGTATCCTGACTAGCGGCAAAGAGACCCAGTACTTC.

This sequence joins TRBV10-2 and TRBJ1-2, with D hard to call. Germline CDR1 and CDR2: WSHSY and SAAADI. V was pared by 5 bases and J by 0 bases, with 16 bases between. The CDR3 is made up of 16 amino acids. CDR3 in amino acids: CASSKGFGQSNYGYTF. CDR3 DNA sequence: TGCGCCAGCAGTAAAGGCTTCGGGCAGTCTAACTATGGCTACACCTTC.

The chain is built from TRBV28 and TRBJ1-2; no firm D call. V was trimmed by 6 bases and J by 4 bases, leaving 18 bases between them. The CDR3 is 15 residues long. Germline CDR1 MDHEN, CDR2 SYDVKM. The CDR3, as DNA: TGTGCCAGCAGAGCGGACGGTGGCCTCGGCTATGGCTACACCTTC. Amino acids: CASRADGGLGYGYTF.

This sequence joins TRBV30 and TRBJ2-7; D call uncertain. Germline-derived CDR1 and CDR2 are GTSNPN and SVGIG (reference sequence). The CDR3 runs to 12 residues. With 5 bases removed from V and 4 bases from J, the gap between germline ends came to 12 bases. The CDR3, as DNA: TGTGCCTGGGAAGTGGGTAATTACGAGCAGTACTTC. It yields the protein CAWEVGNYEQYF. Complete variable domain (other parts from reference TRBV30 and TRBJ2-7): SQTIHQWPATLVQPVGSPLSLECTVEGTSNPNLYWYRQAAGRGLQLLFYSVGIGQISSEVPQNLSASRPQDRQFILSSKKLLLSDSGFYLCAWEVGNYEQYFGPGTRLTVT.

With respect to this clone: The junction shows a germline mismatch at one end, possibly a read error. This chain joins TRBV2 and TRBJ2-1; no definite D call. The CDR3 is made up of 10 amino acids. Germline lookup yields CDR1 SNHLY and CDR2 FYNNEI. The CDR3 nucleotides are TGTGCCAGCAGTGAAACGGACCGTATCTTC. Protein: CASSETDRIF.

This clone appeared once. V usage is TRBV19 and J usage is TRBJ2-1, with 10 bases fitting TRBD2. This CDR3 has 15 residues. Germline CDR1 and CDR2: LNHDA and SQIVND (reference sequence). The J segment lost 8 bases and the V segment lost 6 bases, leaving 10 bases of the junction unmatched. The CDR3 nucleotides are TGTGCCAGTAGCCCCGCTAGCGGGAGTATGTATGAGCAGTTCTTC. Translated, it gives CASSPASGSMYEQFF. Drawing the rest from reference TRBV19 and TRBJ2-1, the complete variable domain is DGGITQSPKYLFRKEGQNVTLSCEQNLNHDAMYWYRQDPGQGLRLIYYSQIVNDFQKGDIAEGYSVSREKKESFPLTVTSAQKNPTAFYLCASSPASGSMYEQFFGPGTRLTVL.

The V and J genes are TRBV2 and TRBJ2-5; possible D gene TRBD1, 6 bases. The V gene's germline CDR1 is SNHLY and CDR2 FYNNEI. This CDR3 is built from 14 residues. Trimming took off 4 bases at V and 3 bases at J, with 12 bases between the two ends. The CDR3 reads CASSVGTYEETQYF. In nucleotides, the CDR3 is TGTGCCAGCAGTGTCGGGACATACGAAGAGACCCAGTACTTC.

Remarks on this clone: Other DNA sequences within the sample encode an identical CDR3. This sequence joins TRBV7-2 and TRBJ2-1; the match to TRBD2 covers 11 bases. V lost 2 bases to trimming and J lost 4 bases; unmatched junction nucleotides: 4. From germline, CDR1 is SGHTA and CDR2 FQGNSA. This CDR3 comprises 16 residues. In DNA, the CDR3 is TGTGCCAGCAGCTTAAGGCTAGCGGGGGGATACAATGAGCAGTTCTTC. The encoded protein is CASSLRLAGGYNEQFF.

The chain is built from TRBV10-1 and TRBJ2-7; D is possibly TRBD2 (5 bases). The CDR3 runs 13 residues. The V gene's germline CDR1 is WNHNN and CDR2 SYGVQD (reference sequence). V was clipped by 0 bases and J by 9 bases, with 12 bases between them. This chain's CDR3 is CASSESQGGRQYF. CDR3 DNA: TGCGCCAGCAGTGAGTCCCAAGGTGGGAGGCAGTACTTC.

The chain uses TRBV18 and TRBJ2-7, with 7 bases matching TRBD1. V lost 3 bases to trimming and J lost 2 bases; unmatched junction nucleotides: 4. The CDR3 is made up of 14 amino acids. CDR1 and CDR2 from the germline V gene are KGHSH and LQKENI. The CDR3 DNA sequence: TGTGCCAGCTCACCTCCGGGACAGACCTACGAGCAGTACTTC. Translating it yields CASSPPGQTYEQYF.

This chain joins TRBV9 and TRBJ1-5; D might be TRBD1 (5 bases). V lost 0 bases, J lost 1 base, and 8 bases lay in between. This CDR3 has 15 residues. The germline gives CDR1 SGDLS, CDR2 YYNGEE. In nucleotides, the CDR3 is TGTGCCAGCAGCGTAGGTGACAGAAGCAATCAGCCCCAGCATTTT. This encodes CASSVGDRSNQPQHF.

The chain is built from TRBV4-1 and TRBJ2-1; D unresolved. V dropped 1 base and J dropped 6 bases, with 13 bases sitting between them. This CDR3 comprises 15 residues. From germline, CDR1 is MGHRA and CDR2 YSYEKL. Here the CDR3 DNA reads TGCGCCAGCAGCCAAGGTCTTCCTCGGGCCAATGAGCAGTTCTTC. This codes for CASSQGLPRANEQFF.

This chain links TRBV18 with TRBJ1-3, with 7 bases aligning to TRBD1. This CDR3 contains 18 residues. CDR1 is KGHSH, CDR2 LQKENI, per germline. The J segment lost 4 bases and the V segment lost 1 base, leaving 13 bases of the junction unmatched. DNA for the CDR3: TGTGCCAGCTCACCACAGAGGGGTACAGGGGAGGCCGGAAACACCATATATTTT. As protein: CASSPQRGTGEAGNTIYF.

The V gene is TRBV30, the J gene TRBJ2-7, with 8 bases aligning to TRBD1. V shed 7 bases, J shed 5 bases, and the junction held 19 bases outside the gene matches. Per germline, CDR1 GTSNPN and CDR2 SVGIG (reference sequence). This CDR3 region has 16 residues. CDR3: CALDRGDSRYLDEQYF. CDR3 sequence (DNA): TGTGCCTTAGACAGGGGAGATTCCCGATATCTGGACGAGCAGTACTTC.

There are a few counts of this clone. The CDR3 spells CASSVWKGTDTQYF. The CDR3 region has the DNA TGTGCCAGCAGTGTTTGGAAAGGCACAGATACGCAGTATTTT. The V call is TRBV2, the J call TRBJ2-3; D not certain. V shed 4 bases and J shed 1 base, with 9 bases lying between them. This CDR3 spans 14 amino acids. Germline CDR1 SNHLY, CDR2 FYNNEI.

The table lists this clone with a count of one. The genes are TRBV10-1 and TRBJ2-3; D possibly corresponds to TRBD1 (5 bases). CDR1 is WNHNN and CDR2 is SYGVQD in the germline V gene (reference sequence). Trimming pared 4 bases from V and 1 base from J, leaving 9 bases between. CDR3 size: 14 residues. The CDR3 reads CASSGGSGTDTQYF. The CDR3 nucleotides read TGCGCCAGCAGTGGGGGCAGCGGCACAGATACGCAGTATTTT.

The gene calls are TRBV6-5 and TRBJ1-1; D not certain. Germline V gives CDR1 MNHEY, CDR2 SVGAGI. The V and J ends lost 5 bases and 0 bases respectively, with 10 bases between them. The CDR3 is 14 amino acids. CDR3 DNA: TGTGCCAGCAGTCGGACCTACATGAACACTGAAGCTTTCTTT. Protein product: CASSRTYMNTEAFF.

DNA for the CDR3: TGTGCCAGCAGGAAGACAGGTACCTACGAGCAGTACTTC. It encodes CASRKTGTYEQYF. The chain uses TRBV27 and TRBJ2-7; D possibly corresponds to TRBD1 (6 bases). CDR3 size: 13 residues. V lost 6 bases and J lost 2, with 11 bases in between. The V gene's germline CDR1 is MNHEY and CDR2 SMNVEV (reference sequence).

The chain has TRBV5-8 and TRBJ1-2; perhaps TRBD1 as D (6 bases). CDR1 and CDR2 from the germline V gene are SGHTS and YDEGEE. V was pared by 5 bases and J by 5 bases, with 19 bases between. The CDR3 length is 15 residues. The chain's CDR3 is CASRLRGGGGYGYTF. CDR3 coding DNA: TGTGCCAGCAGGCTACGAGGGGGGGGAGGATATGGCTACACCTTC.